The entry below describes one TCR beta chain. Without sorting, samples used tens of millions of PBMCs for genomic DNA. This entry belongs to a study of shared clonotypes between healthy human individuals. Germline-derived CDR1 and CDR2 are SQVTM and ANQGSEA. This CDR3 comprises 15 residues. With V trimmed by 4 bases and J by 0 bases, 9 bases remained unmatched. Data came from immunoSEQ multiplex PCR; TCRdb stores just in-frame clones and leaves some out. The sample contains around 500,000 clones, roughly 80% of which appear only once. This TCR came from a woman between 40 and 50 years old in good health. Some clones in this sample may be carry-over from other donors' samples. The chain is built from TRBV29-1 and TRBJ2-7; TRBD1 matches at 7 bases. Sample: PBMCs. CDR3 amino acids: CSVASGTASSYEQYF. The CDR3 coding sequence is TGCAGCGTTGCCTCGGGGACAGCCAGCTCCTACGAGCAGTACTTC.